Each of the 11 T cell receptor beta chains below was sequenced from the same sample in a study of blood T cell repertoires in COVID-19. Profiled with immunoSEQ multiplex PCR; TCRdb holds only in-frame clones, not every one. The sample records around 380,000 clones, 70% to 90% being singletons. The source material was PBMCs or T cells enriched from blood (not recorded which). Receptors originate from a man aged 30 to 45 who had recovered from COVID-19.

This clone was observed a single time. The chain combines TRBV5-1 with TRBJ2-2; 14 nucleotides line up with TRBD2. V gave up 7 bases and J gave up 2 bases; unmatched junction bases: 4. Looked up from germline, CDR1 is SGHRS and CDR2 is YFSETQ. CDR3 length: 16 amino acids. CDR3 residues: CASGLAGGPNTGELFF. Here the CDR3 DNA reads TGCGCCAGCGGACTAGCGGGGGGACCTAACACCGGGGAGCTGTTTTTT.

This chain uses TRBV30 with TRBJ1-1; D may be TRBD1 (5 bases). V lost 6 bases to trimming and J lost 4 bases, with 15 bases between them. Germline V gives CDR1 GTSNPN, CDR2 SVGIG (reference sequence). The CDR3 has 13 amino acids. This CDR3 reads CACQDSGRTEAFF. DNA of the CDR3: TGTGCCTGCCAAGACTCAGGGCGCACTGAAGCTTTCTTT.

The V and J genes are TRBV4-1 and TRBJ1-1; no definite D call. CDR1 and CDR2 from the germline V gene are MGHRA and YSYEKL. CDR3 length equals 12 residues. V lost 4 bases and J lost 3, with 6 bases in between. The CDR3 DNA sequence: TGCGCCAGCAGCCCGGGGTACACTGAAGCTTTCTTT. Its translation: CASSPGYTEAFF.

J is TRBJ2-1 and V is TRBV5-6; D is unresolved. Germline loops: CDR1 SGHDT, CDR2 YYEEEE. The CDR3 length is 11 residues. V lost 7 bases, J lost 4 bases, and 6 bases lay in between. The CDR3 coding sequence is TGTGCCAGCGCCCGGTACAATGAGCAGTTCTTC. As protein: CASARYNEQFF.

The chain employs TRBV28 and TRBJ1-1, with D unclear. V lost 8 bases and J lost 0, with 4 bases in between. Per the germline V gene, CDR1 is MDHEN and CDR2 is SYDVKM. The CDR3 consists of 11 residues. This CDR3 is CASLMNTEAFF. The CDR3 DNA reads as TGTGCCAGCCTTATGAACACTGAAGCTTTCTTT.

The chain uses TRBV9 and TRBJ1-4, with 8 bases lining up with TRBD1. Germline V lookup: CDR1 SGDLS, CDR2 YYNGEE. V lost 2 bases to trimming and J lost 7 bases; unmatched junction nucleotides: 13. The CDR3 runs to 17 residues. The CDR3 DNA is TGTGCCAGCAGCGTTCGGGGACAGGCCATAAGCGGTGAAAAACTGTTTTTT. Amino acids: CASSVRGQAISGEKLFF.

This chain connects TRBV6-5 to TRBJ2-1; 8 bases match TRBD2. Per germline, CDR1 MNHEY and CDR2 SVGAGI. The length of the CDR3 is 14 residues. With 6 bases clipped from V and 8 bases from J, the junction kept 9 bases outside the gene matches. The CDR3 nucleotides read TGTGCCAGCAGCCTCGGGGGGGTCTTGCATGAGCAGTTCTTC. Translation: CASSLGGVLHEQFF.

The V call is TRBV9, the J call TRBJ1-1, with D perhaps TRBD1 (5 bases). From germline, CDR1 is SGDLS and CDR2 YYNGEE. The CDR3 is 14 amino acids. V dropped 1 base and J dropped 5 bases, with 12 bases sitting between them. The CDR3 coding sequence is TGTGCCAGCAGCGTATATGGGGGAGGGACTGAAGCTTTCTTT. Translation gives CASSVYGGGTEAFF.

The chain has TRBV14 and TRBJ2-6; 10 bases line up with TRBD1. The CDR3 has 13 amino acids. V trimming: 2 bases; J trimming: 12 bases; junction bases outside the gene matches: 1. The germline CDR1 and CDR2 sequences are SGHDN and FVKESK. The CDR3 DNA is TGTGCCAGCAGCCAACGGGACAGGGGCGTCCTGACTTTC. This encodes CASSQRDRGVLTF.

The gene calls are TRBV7-8 and TRBJ2-7, with TRBD1 matching 10 bases. Trimming cost V 5 bases and J 2 bases; bases outside gene matches: 12. This CDR3 spans 17 amino acids. The V gene's germline CDR1 is SGHVS and CDR2 FQNEAQ. CDR3 region: CASSHPGDRGRAYEQYF. CDR3 nucleotide sequence: TGTGCCAGCAGCCATCCCGGGGACAGGGGAAGGGCCTACGAGCAGTACTTC.

V usage is TRBV6-5 and J usage is TRBJ2-7; TRBD1 aligns across 10 bases. After removal of 6 bases from V and 5 bases from J, the junction contained 10 bases not matched to a gene. This CDR3 region has 15 residues. Per germline, CDR1 MNHEY and CDR2 SVGAGI. CDR3 protein: CASRKPGQGKNEQYF. The CDR3 region has the DNA TGTGCCAGCAGAAAACCGGGACAGGGGAAAAACGAGCAGTACTTC.